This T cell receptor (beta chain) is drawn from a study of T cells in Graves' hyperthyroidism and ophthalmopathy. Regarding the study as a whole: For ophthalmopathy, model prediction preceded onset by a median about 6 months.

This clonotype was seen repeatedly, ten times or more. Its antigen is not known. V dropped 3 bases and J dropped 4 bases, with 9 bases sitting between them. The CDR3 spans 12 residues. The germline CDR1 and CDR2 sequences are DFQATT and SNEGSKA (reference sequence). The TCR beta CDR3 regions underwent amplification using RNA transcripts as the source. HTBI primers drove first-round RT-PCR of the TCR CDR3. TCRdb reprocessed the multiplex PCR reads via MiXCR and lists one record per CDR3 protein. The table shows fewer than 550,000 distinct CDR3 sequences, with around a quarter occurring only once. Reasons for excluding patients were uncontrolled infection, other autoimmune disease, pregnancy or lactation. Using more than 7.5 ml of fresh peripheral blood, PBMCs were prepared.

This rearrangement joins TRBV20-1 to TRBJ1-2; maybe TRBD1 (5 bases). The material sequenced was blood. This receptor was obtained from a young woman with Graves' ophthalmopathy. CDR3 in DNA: TGCAGTGCTAGCGACAGTACCTATGGCTACACCTTC. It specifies CSASDSTYGYTF.